These 27 T cell receptor beta chains originate from one sample sequenced in a study of T cells after yellow fever vaccination. In TCRdb, the 5' RACE reads were re-called with MiXCR into one record per CDR3 protein. There are approximately 260,000 distinct CDR3 sequences in the sample; about 5.2% occur only once, and 3% to 4% lies in the top ten. The sequencing used CD4+ T cells sorted from PBMCs, collected on the day of the yellow fever booster vaccination. The receptors stem from a young man who received the YFV17D yellow fever vaccine.

The V gene is TRBV20-1, the J gene TRBJ2-2; D might be TRBD2 (6 bases). The CDR3 is 14 residues long. Germline-derived CDR1 and CDR2 are DFQATT and SNEGSKA (reference sequence). Trimming took off 6 bases at V and 0 bases at J, with 11 bases between the two ends. The CDR3: CSAPVAANTGELFF. The CDR3 DNA is TGCAGTGCCCCAGTAGCGGCGAACACCGGGGAGCTGTTTTTT.

This sequence joins TRBV19 and TRBJ1-5, with 10 bases fitting TRBD1. Germline V gene sequence: CDR1 LNHDA, CDR2 SQIVND (reference sequence). V was clipped by 6 bases and J by 8 bases; unmatched bases: 13. There are 16 residues in the CDR3. DNA for the CDR3: TGTGCCAGTAGACCGGGACAGGGGACTTTAAGGGAGCCCCAGCATTTT. As protein: CASRPGQGTLREPQHF.

This chain connects TRBV28 to TRBJ2-7, with a weak D call TRBD2 (5 bases). V was shortened by 10 bases and J by 2 bases, with 12 bases between the two germline ends. Germline CDR1 and CDR2: MDHEN and SYDVKM. The CDR3 has 12 residues. The CDR3 sequence: CATSGPTYEQYV. CDR3 bases: TGTGCCACCAGCGGCCCGACCTACGAGCAGTACGTC.

This clonotype came up once. The V gene is TRBV14, the J gene TRBJ2-1, with TRBD1 identical over 10 bases. The V and J ends lost 4 bases and 10 bases, in that order; junction bases with no gene match: 7. In germline, CDR1 is SGHDN, CDR2 FVKESK. The CDR3 is made up of 14 amino acids. The CDR3 region has the DNA TGTGCCAGCAGCCCGAGGACAGGGGGAGTCGAGCAGTTCTTC. The encoded protein is CASSPRTGGVEQFF.

This clonotype has more than one count but fewer than ten. This chain uses TRBV20-1 with TRBJ2-5, with TRBD2 matching over 12 bases. The ends lost 6 bases at V and 4 bases at J; junction bases unmatched: 3. This CDR3 is 13 amino acids long. Germline-derived CDR1 and CDR2 are DFQATT and SNEGSKA (reference sequence). DNA for the CDR3: TGCAGTGCCAGACTAGCGGGGGTAGAGACCCAGTACTTC. It translates to CSARLAGVETQYF.

This clonotype was observed a few times. The rearrangement uses TRBV4-2 and TRBJ2-3; 9 bases fit TRBD2. The length of the CDR3 is 16 residues. Germline V gives CDR1 LGHNA, CDR2 YNFKEQ. V dropped 1 base and J dropped 0; count of bases not matched to a gene: 2. The CDR3 loop reads CASSQGLAGSTDTQYF. The CDR3 DNA reads TGTGCCAGCAGCCAAGGGCTAGCGGGAAGCACAGATACGCAGTATTTT.

This clonotype was observed a few times. V is TRBV15 and J is TRBJ2-3; unclear D gene. V was trimmed by 7 bases and J by 2 bases, leaving 4 bases between them. Germline V gives CDR1 LNHNV, CDR2 YYDKDF (reference sequence). The CDR3 length is 11 residues. In DNA, the CDR3 is TGTGCCACCAAAGTCACAGATACGCAGTATTTT. Protein sequence: CATKVTDTQYF.

This clonotype was observed a handful of times. This chain joins TRBV20-1 and TRBJ1-1; D unresolved. CDR1 and CDR2 (germline): DFQATT, SNEGSKA (reference sequence). Deletions cut 5 bases from V and 8 bases from J, with 18 bases between. The CDR3 length is 13 residues. Here the CDR3 DNA reads TGCAGTGCTCCAAGGGTCCTGAAAGGCGAAGCTTTCTTT. The encoded protein is CSAPRVLKGEAFF.

The V and J genes are TRBV5-1 and TRBJ2-5, with TRBD2 identical over 8 bases. Per germline, CDR1 SGHRS and CDR2 YFSETQ. The CDR3 runs 14 residues. With 2 bases clipped from V and 5 bases from J, the junction kept 5 bases outside the gene matches. The CDR3 is CASSFPGLVETQYF. The CDR3 nucleotides read TGCGCCAGCAGCTTCCCGGGACTAGTGGAGACCCAGTACTTC. The full variable domain, in which reference TRBV5-1 and TRBJ2-5 provide the parts outside the CDR3, is KAGVTQTPRYLIKTRGQQVTLSCSPISGHRSVSWYQQTPGQGLQFLFEYFSETQRNKGNFPGRFSGRQFSNSRSEMNVSTLELGDSALYLCASSFPGLVETQYFGPGTRLLVL.

V is TRBV27 and J is TRBJ1-2; 8 nucleotides match TRBD1. CDR1 is MNHEY and CDR2 is SMNVEV in the germline V gene (reference sequence). Trimming removed 2 bases from V and 0 bases from J; junction bases left unmatched: 8. The CDR3 totals 17 residues. CDR3 sequence (DNA): TGTGCCAGCAGTTTAACAGGCAGGGGGCCAGCTAACTATGGCTACACCTTC. Translating gives CASSLTGRGPANYGYTF.

This clonotype was detected a few times. CDR3 protein: CASRDGTTNEKLFF. The CDR3 nucleotides read TGTGCCAGCCGCGACGGTACAACTAATGAAAAACTGTTTTTT. The chain combines TRBV7-2 with TRBJ1-4; unclear D gene. Germline V gene sequence: CDR1 SGHTA, CDR2 FQGNSA. The CDR3 runs 14 residues. The V and J ends lost 8 bases and 0 bases respectively, with 10 bases between them. Filled out from reference TRBV7-2 and TRBJ1-4, the complete variable domain reads GAGVSQSPSNKVTEKGKDVELRCDPISGHTALYWYRQSLGQGLEFLIYFQGNSAPDKSGLPSDRFSAERTGGSVSTLTIQRTQQEDSAVYLCASRDGTTNEKLFFGSGTQLSVL.

In its sample, this clonotype was seen a few times. The V call is TRBV2, the J call TRBJ1-5, with a possible D match to TRBD1 (5 bases). The V end was cut by 7 bases, the J end by 4 bases, with 14 bases between. The CDR3 is 14 residues long. The germline CDR1 and CDR2 sequences are SNHLY and FYNNEI. The CDR3 DNA sequence: TGTGCCAGCACCGGGTCGGGACGAAATCAGCCCCAGCATTTT. Translated: CASTGSGRNQPQHF.

The table lists this clonotype with a few counts. This chain links TRBV4-2 with TRBJ2-7, with 7 bases lining up with TRBD2. The CDR3 has 13 residues. The junction had 2 bases not matched to a gene; V was cut back by 3 bases and J by 3 bases. The germline CDR1 and CDR2 sequences are LGHNA and YNFKEQ. The CDR3 loop is CASSQGGFYEQYF. In DNA form, the CDR3 reads TGTGCCAGCAGCCAGGGGGGGTTCTACGAGCAGTACTTC.

About this clonotype: This may be a read error: a much more frequent sequence differs by one nucleotide. The J gene is TRBJ2-6, the V gene TRBV6-5; D remains ambiguous. Trimming took off 6 bases at V and 0 bases at J, with 3 bases between the two ends. The CDR3 consists of 13 residues. Germline lookup yields CDR1 MNHEY and CDR2 SVGAGI. CDR3 residues: CASRRSGANVLTF. CDR3 DNA: TGTGCCAGCAGGCGCTCTGGGGCCAACGTCCTGACTTTC.

This chain connects TRBV4-3 to TRBJ1-4; D is perhaps TRBD1 (5 bases). V lost 3 bases, J lost 4 bases, and 12 bases lay in between. The CDR3 contains 15 residues. Germline CDR1 reads LGHNA; CDR2 reads YSLEER. The CDR3 coding sequence is TGCGCCAGCAGCCAGGGACCGTCGGTTAATGAAAAACTGTTTTTT. Its translation is CASSQGPSVNEKLFF.

The chain has TRBV4-2 and TRBJ2-5; D possibly corresponds to TRBD2 (6 bases). The CDR3 covers 17 residues. Trimming removed 4 bases from V and 3 bases from J, with 21 bases in between. Germline CDR1 LGHNA, CDR2 YNFKEQ. DNA for the CDR3: TGTGCCAGCAGCCCTCAAATGAGAAGGGACTTAGAAGAGACCCAGTACTTC. Protein: CASSPQMRRDLEETQYF.

The genes are TRBV5-1 and TRBJ2-3; 8 bases map to TRBD1. After removal of 5 bases from V and 4 bases from J, the junction contained 9 bases not matched to a gene. The CDR3 consists of 15 residues. CDR1 is SGHRS and CDR2 is YFSETQ in the germline V gene. In nucleotides, the CDR3 is TGCGCCAGCAGTTACCCGGACAGGGTCGCAGATACGCAGTATTTT. Residues: CASSYPDRVADTQYF.

This clonotype was counted at least ten times. This chain uses TRBV7-2 with TRBJ1-6, with 7 bases that match TRBD1. Germline CDR1 SGHTA, CDR2 FQGNSA. J lost 12 bases, V lost 5 bases, and 7 bases had no gene match. The CDR3 is made up of 13 amino acids. CDR3 coding DNA: TGTGCCAGCAGCATGGCAGGGGGTGGACCCCTCCACTTT. This sequence encodes CASSMAGGGPLHF.

J is TRBJ1-2 and V is TRBV5-1, with D unclear. CDR3 size: 13 residues. The ends were cut back, 4 bases at V and 4 bases at J, with 11 bases in the middle. Germline CDR1 is SGHRS and CDR2 is YFSETQ. CDR3 DNA sequence: TGCGCCAGCAGCAATGCGGGAGTCTATGGCTACACCTTC. This gives the protein CASSNAGVYGYTF. Based on the CDR3 plus reference TRBV5-1 and TRBJ1-2, the full variable domain is KAGVTQTPRYLIKTRGQQVTLSCSPISGHRSVSWYQQTPGQGLQFLFEYFSETQRNKGNFPGRFSGRQFSNSRSEMNVSTLELGDSALYLCASSNAGVYGYTFGSGTRLTVV.

The chain recombines TRBV11-2 with TRBJ2-3, with 11 positions matching TRBD2. This CDR3 is 18 amino acids long. Germline CDR1 reads SGHAT; CDR2 reads FQNNGV. The ends lost 4 bases at V and 0 bases at J; junction bases unmatched: 9. As DNA, the CDR3 is TGTGCCAGCAGCTCCCCGTTAGCGGGGGGGACTAGCACAGATACGCAGTATTTT. This gives the protein CASSSPLAGGTSTDTQYF.

The sample holds a few counts of this clonotype. The chain couples TRBV25-1 to TRBJ1-2; D unresolved. V dropped 4 bases and J dropped 6 bases, with 9 bases sitting between them. The CDR3 sequence is 12 residues long. Per germline, CDR1 MGHDK and CDR2 SYGVNS. In DNA form, the CDR3 reads TGTGCCAGCAGTGCGAAGGACGATGGCTACACCTTC. This encodes CASSAKDDGYTF.

The V and J genes are TRBV7-2 and TRBJ2-5, with 10 bases lining up with TRBD2. This CDR3 is built from 13 residues. CDR1 SGHTA and CDR2 FQGNSA come from the germline V gene. The V segment lost 5 bases and the J segment 5 bases; nucleotides outside the gene matches: 2. The CDR3 sequence is CASSLGLAETQYF. The CDR3 DNA reads as TGTGCCAGCAGCCTGGGACTAGCGGAGACCCAGTACTTC.

The rearrangement uses TRBV6-2 or TRBV6-3 and TRBJ1-1, with unresolved D. The CDR3 length is 12 residues. Germline values: CDR1 MNHEY, CDR2 SVGEGT. The ends were cut back, 2 bases at V and 8 bases at J, with 9 bases in the middle. The DNA for the CDR3 is TGTGCCAGCAGTTACAGGGCGCGGGAAGCTTTCTTT. It yields the protein CASSYRAREAFF.

This sequence joins TRBV11-1 and TRBJ2-1; no clear D gene. V dropped 1 base and J dropped 8 bases, with 21 bases sitting between them. The CDR3 is 17 amino acids. Germline CDR1 reads SGHAT; CDR2 reads FQDESV (reference sequence). Written as DNA, the CDR3 is TGTGCCAGCAGCTTAGAACAGTCAGGTTCCGGCGTCGATGAGCAGTTCTTC. This sequence encodes CASSLEQSGSGVDEQFF.

This chain uses TRBV19 with TRBJ2-1, with 10 positions matching TRBD2. V trimming: 2 bases; J trimming: 8 bases; junction bases outside the gene matches: 3. Germline V CDR1 and CDR2: LNHDA, SQIVND (reference sequence). This CDR3 spans 14 amino acids. The CDR3: CASSITSGDDEQFF. In DNA form, the CDR3 reads TGTGCCAGTAGTATAACTAGCGGGGACGATGAGCAGTTCTTC.

This clonotype came up a few times. The chain carries TRBV5-1 and TRBJ1-1, with 11 bases lining up with TRBD1. Looked up from germline, CDR1 is SGHRS and CDR2 is YFSETQ. V shed 4 bases and J 11 bases; nucleotides not matched to a gene: 7. The CDR3 loop spans 13 amino acids. The CDR3 DNA reads TGCGCCAGCAGCATCCGGGACAGGGGGAATGCTTTCTTT. It yields the protein CASSIRDRGNAFF. The complete variable domain, with remaining parts taken from reference TRBV5-1 and TRBJ1-1, reads KAGVTQTPRYLIKTRGQQVTLSCSPISGHRSVSWYQQTPGQGLQFLFEYFSETQRNKGNFPGRFSGRQFSNSRSEMNVSTLELGDSALYLCASSIRDRGNAFFGQGTRLTVV.

This clonotype was counted only a few times. This CDR3 is CASSHPDRAYNSPLHF. The CDR3 DNA is TGTGCCAGCAGCCATCCTGACAGGGCCTATAATTCACCCCTCCACTTT. V gene TRBV7-2 combines with J gene TRBJ1-6; 7 bases map to TRBD1. Germline V gene data show CDR1 as SGHTA and CDR2 as FQGNSA. This CDR3 comprises 16 residues. The trim removed 5 bases at V and 2 bases at J, leaving 6 bases unmatched.